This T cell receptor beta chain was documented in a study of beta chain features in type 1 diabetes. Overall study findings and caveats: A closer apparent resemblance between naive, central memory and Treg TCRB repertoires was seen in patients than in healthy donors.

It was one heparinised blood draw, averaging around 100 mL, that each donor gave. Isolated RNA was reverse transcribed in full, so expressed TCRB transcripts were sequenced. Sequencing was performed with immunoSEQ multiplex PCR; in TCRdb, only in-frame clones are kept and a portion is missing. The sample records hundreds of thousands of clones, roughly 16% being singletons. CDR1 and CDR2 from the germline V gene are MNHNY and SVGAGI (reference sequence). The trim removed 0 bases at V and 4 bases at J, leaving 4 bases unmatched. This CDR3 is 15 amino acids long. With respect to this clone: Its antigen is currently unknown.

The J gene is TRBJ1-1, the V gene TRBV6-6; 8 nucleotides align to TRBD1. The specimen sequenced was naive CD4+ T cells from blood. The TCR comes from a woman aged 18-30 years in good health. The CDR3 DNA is TGTGCCAGCAGTTACTCGCAGGGGGCCAGCACTGAAGCTTTCTTT. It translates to CASSYSQGASTEAFF.